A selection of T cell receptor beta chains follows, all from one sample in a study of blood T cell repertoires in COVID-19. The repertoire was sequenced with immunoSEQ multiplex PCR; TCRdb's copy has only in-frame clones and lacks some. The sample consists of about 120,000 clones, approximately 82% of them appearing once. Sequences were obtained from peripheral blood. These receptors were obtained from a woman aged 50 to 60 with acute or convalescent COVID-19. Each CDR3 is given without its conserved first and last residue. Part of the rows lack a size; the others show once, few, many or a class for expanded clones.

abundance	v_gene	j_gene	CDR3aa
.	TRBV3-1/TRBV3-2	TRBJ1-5	ASSPGQAGNQPQH
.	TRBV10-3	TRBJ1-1	AIRGTDTEAF
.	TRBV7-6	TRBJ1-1	ASSFRRGRGTEAF
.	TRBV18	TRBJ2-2	ASSPGQARTGELF
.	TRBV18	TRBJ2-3	ASSPGTGVDTQY
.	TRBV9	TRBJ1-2	ASSVAQGDGYT
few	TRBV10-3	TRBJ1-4	ASKKTGANEKLF
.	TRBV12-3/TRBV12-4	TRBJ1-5	ASNRKSNQPQH
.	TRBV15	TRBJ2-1	ATSPRGLAGNNEQF
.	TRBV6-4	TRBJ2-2	ASSGERNTGELF
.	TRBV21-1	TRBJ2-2	ASSKNNPGVNTGELF
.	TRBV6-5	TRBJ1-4	ASSPRTGLEKLF
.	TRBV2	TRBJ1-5	ASREGTVNQPQH
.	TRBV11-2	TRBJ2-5	ASRATGEETQY
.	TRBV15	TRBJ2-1	ATASIPHNEQF
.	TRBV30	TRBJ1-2	AYLDNSPGQGEPHYGYT
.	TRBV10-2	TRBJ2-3	ASTFGGLDTQY
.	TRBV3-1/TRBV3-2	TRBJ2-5	ASRYTLGGGVQETQY
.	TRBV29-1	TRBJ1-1	SVDRVGAEAF
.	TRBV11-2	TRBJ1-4	ASSLNLGLNEKLF
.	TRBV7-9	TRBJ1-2	ASSLAASYGYT
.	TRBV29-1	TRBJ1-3	SVEYIQGNSGNTIY
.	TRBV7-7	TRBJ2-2	ASSLGQGRTGELF
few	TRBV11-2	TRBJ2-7	ASSLAGGTGYEQY
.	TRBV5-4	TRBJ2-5	ASSLSAGGLQETQY
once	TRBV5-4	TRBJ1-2	ASSLDRLDYGYT
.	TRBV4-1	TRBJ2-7	ASSQDRREVYEQY
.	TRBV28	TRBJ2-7	AGTGGNSYEQY
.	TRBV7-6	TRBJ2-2	ASSFLAGGTTTGELF
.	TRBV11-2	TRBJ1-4	ASSSQGGAEKLF
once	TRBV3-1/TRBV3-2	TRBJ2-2	ASSQEWEWDIANTGELF
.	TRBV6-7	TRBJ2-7	ASSYRTGYSYEQY
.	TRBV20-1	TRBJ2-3	SASAAGRHTDTQY
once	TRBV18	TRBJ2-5	ASSPGAETQY
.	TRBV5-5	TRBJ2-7	ASSHRAEYDEQY
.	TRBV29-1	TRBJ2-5	SVEVQGKKTQY
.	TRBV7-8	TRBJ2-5	ASSRNSGGETQY
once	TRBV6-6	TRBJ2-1	ASSYSEGGQF
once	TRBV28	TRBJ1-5	ASRTGGNQPQH